The 13 T cell receptor beta chains given below trace back to one sample, sequenced in a study of T cells in Graves' hyperthyroidism and ophthalmopathy (dated by TCRdb to 2018 to 2020). Receptor libraries were prepared by multiplex PCR. The data were produced on an Illumina HiSeq 2000. TCR beta CDR3 regions were amplified from RNA transcripts. The first round of RT-PCR for the TCR CDR3 was performed with the HTBI primer set and the Qiagen OneStep RT-PCR kit. Using fastp trimming at Q25 and MiXCR clonotype assembly, TCRdb reanalyzed the public sequencing data and kept in-frame beta chains. Rows merge per CDR3 protein into single entries with the most common DNA and genes. This sample lists 300,000 to 450,000 distinct CDR3 sequences; approximately 15% were detected once. 20% of the sample lies in the top ten. The material sequenced was blood. The receptors were gathered from a woman aged 30 to 39 with Graves' ophthalmopathy.

This clonotype has at least ten counts. The chain carries TRBV20-1 and TRBJ2-3, with D maybe TRBD1 (6 bases). Germline-derived CDR1 and CDR2 are DFQATT and SNEGSKA (reference sequence). The CDR3 is 18 residues long. The ends were cut back, 0 bases at V and 0 bases at J, with 19 bases in the middle. The chain's CDR3 is CSARDLGLAQGSTDTQYF. The DNA for the CDR3 is TGCAGTGCTAGAGATTTAGGGTTGGCACAGGGTAGCACAGATACGCAGTATTTT.

At least ten counts were recorded for this clonotype. The CDR3 protein is CSARGSYGNTGELFF. The CDR3 DNA follows: TGCAGTGCTAGAGGATCTTACGGGAACACCGGGGAGCTGTTTTTT. The chain links TRBV20-1 to TRBJ2-2; D gene ambiguous. V gave up 1 base and J gave up 1 base, with 10 bases separating them. The germline V gene has CDR1 DFQATT and CDR2 SNEGSKA (reference sequence). There are 15 residues in the CDR3.

This clonotype has a count of ten or more. V is TRBV6-1 and J is TRBJ2-3, with 9 bases fitting TRBD1. This CDR3 comprises 14 residues. V shed 5 bases, J shed 5 bases, and the junction held 5 bases outside the gene matches. Looked up from germline, CDR1 is MNHNS and CDR2 is SASEGT. CDR3 nucleotide sequence: TGTGCCAGCAGTAAAAACAGGGGGCAAGATACGCAGTATTTT. Protein: CASSKNRGQDTQYF.

Points on this clonotype: With a much larger clone just one base away, this may be a read error. The chain carries TRBV20-1 and TRBJ2-1, with TRBD1 as a possible D gene (5 bases). Germline lookup yields CDR1 DFQATT and CDR2 SNEGSKA (reference sequence). The CDR3 is 13 amino acids. V gave up 4 bases and J gave up 7 bases, with 14 bases separating them. DNA of the CDR3: TGCAGTGCTACTTTCCAGGGTATGAATGAGCAGTTCTTC. Protein product: CSATFQGMNEQFF.

The chain carries TRBV3-1 and TRBJ1-1; maybe TRBD1 (6 bases). Germline-derived CDR1 and CDR2 are LGHDT and YNNKEL (reference sequence). The CDR3 is made up of 16 amino acids. Trimming took off 4 bases at V and 1 base at J, with 16 bases between the two ends. DNA of the CDR3: TGTGCCAGCAGCCCGCTGAGGGGGGGCGGGAACACTGAAGCTTTCTTT. As protein: CASSPLRGGGNTEAFF.

There are many counts of this clonotype. J is TRBJ2-7 and V is TRBV3-1; D is uncertain. Between the trimmed V and J ends, which lost 3 bases and 3 bases, there was a span of 12 bases. The length of the CDR3 is 14 residues. From germline, CDR1 is LGHDT and CDR2 YNNKEL (reference sequence). CDR3 amino acids: CASSHTPRHYEQYF. CDR3 in DNA: TGTGCCAGCAGCCACACCCCGAGACACTACGAGCAGTACTTC.

This clonotype showed up many times. The gene calls are TRBV6-1 and TRBJ1-1; no definite D call. The CDR3 consists of 14 residues. V shed 10 bases and J shed 1 base, with 16 bases lying between them. Germline V gives CDR1 MNHNS, CDR2 SASEGT. In nucleotides, the CDR3 is TGTGCCACCATCGATCGGACGGGGAACACTGAAGCTTTCTTT. It is translated as CATIDRTGNTEAFF.

The sample holds many counts of this clonotype. The chain joins TRBV18 to TRBJ2-3; TRBD2 is a possible D gene (7 bases). Per germline, CDR1 KGHSH and CDR2 LQKENI. Trimming took off 1 base at V and 6 bases at J, with 17 bases between the two ends. The CDR3 has 16 residues. The CDR3 DNA reads TGTGCCAGCTCACCACGGGGGGGCGGAAGTTCCGATACGCAGTATTTT. Translation: CASSPRGGGSSDTQYF. The whole variable domain, remainder taken from reference TRBV18 and TRBJ2-3, is NAGVMQNPRHLVRRRGQEARLRCSPMKGHSHVYWYRQLPEEGLKFMVYLQKENIIDESGMPKERFSAEFPKEGPSILRIQQVVRGDSAAYFCASSPRGGGSSDTQYFGPGTRLTVL.

The V and J genes are TRBV6-1 and TRBJ2-2; the D is unclear. Germline CDR1 and CDR2: MNHNS and SASEGT. Trimming removed 1 base at V and 9 bases at J, with 15 bases between. The CDR3 has 15 amino acids. For the CDR3, the DNA is TGTGCCAGCAGTGAAGAGTTGCCGCTCCCCCGGGAGCTGTTTTTT. It specifies CASSEELPLPRELFF.

About this clonotype: Germline and junction disagree at one end, which may indicate a read error. V and J are TRBV6-1 and TRBJ1-2; 7 nucleotides align to TRBD1. CDR3 length: 13 residues. Germline assignment: CDR1 MNHNS and CDR2 SASEGT. The CDR3 protein is CASSPTGNSGYTF. The CDR3 DNA is TGTGCCAGCAGTCCGACAGGGAACTCTGGCTACACCTTC.

This clonotype was counted ten times or more. This chain joins TRBV7-2 and TRBJ1-2; 8 bases agree with TRBD1. The CDR3 length is 17 residues. Per germline, CDR1 SGHTA and CDR2 FQGNSA. With 1 base clipped from V and 5 bases from J, the junction kept 12 bases outside the gene matches. As DNA, the CDR3 is TGTGCCAGCAGCTTAGGACTGGACAGGGACCCTACTTATGGCTACACCTTC. Translation: CASSLGLDRDPTYGYTF.

The chain links TRBV27 to TRBJ2-7; TRBD1 might be the D (7 bases). Looked up from germline, CDR1 is MNHEY and CDR2 is SMNVEV (reference sequence). V was clipped by 4 bases and J by 3 bases, with 10 bases between them. There are 13 residues in the CDR3. CDR3 in DNA: TGTGCCAGCAGTTGGGGGGACAGCTACGAGCAGTACTTC. Protein: CASSWGDSYEQYF.

The rearrangement links TRBV9 to TRBJ2-1; perhaps TRBD1 as D (7 bases). The CDR3 consists of 16 residues. CDR1 is SGDLS, CDR2 YYNGEE, per germline. V shed 2 bases and J shed 1 base, with 13 bases lying between them. The DNA of the CDR3 is TGTGCCAGCAGCGTTTCAGGGGGGATTTCCTACAATGAGCAGTTCTTC. This sequence encodes CASSVSGGISYNEQFF. Full variable domain (missing parts from reference TRBV9 and TRBJ2-1): DSGVTQTPKHLITATGQRVTLRCSPRSGDLSVYWYQQSLDQGLQFLIQYYNGEERAKGNILERFSAQQFPDLHSELNLSSLELGDSALYFCASSVSGGISYNEQFFGPGTRLTVL.